This paragraph reports one T cell receptor beta chain. The record originates from a study of Ad26.COV2.S vaccination and SARS-CoV-2 variants. The assay was immunoSEQ multiplex PCR, and TCRdb's table has in-frame clones only and misses some. The data show 250,000 to 300,000 clones, with roughly 86% seen just once and approximately 3.3% held by the top ten. Described treatment: some 19 received Ad26.COV2.S at low or high dose, single or two shots; about 5 received placebo; per-sample allocation not given. Collection of samples fell on day 63 after the first vaccine or placebo injection. Trimming cost V 3 bases and J 3 bases; bases outside gene matches: 2. The CDR3 runs to 15 residues. Germline CDR1 reads KGHSH; CDR2 reads LQKENI.

The sequence was collected from a person between 18 and 65 years old who received the Ad26.COV2.S COVID-19 vaccine or a placebo. The specimen was peripheral blood, collected in a trial of Ad26.COV2.S vaccine versus placebo. J is TRBJ2-7 and V is TRBV18; TRBD2 aligns across 13 bases. This CDR3 reads CASSPGLAGSYEQYF. For the CDR3, the DNA is TGTGCCAGCTCACCGGGACTAGCGGGAAGCTACGAGCAGTACTTC.